Listed here is a single T cell receptor (beta chain). Repertoires were generated with immunoSEQ multiplex PCR, while TCRdb's copy carries only in-frame clones and drops some. The sample consists of 60,000 to 85,000 clones, 85% to 95% of them appearing once. The data originate from a study of control samples from healthy donors and cancer patients. Germline V CDR1 and CDR2: MNHEY, SMNVEV (reference sequence). The V segment lost 8 bases and the J segment 5 bases; nucleotides outside the gene matches: 8. This CDR3 contains 13 residues. The sample was blood. This chain links TRBV27 with TRBJ1-1; TRBD1 matches at 7 bases. The receptor comes from a woman aged 60 to 75 in good health. This CDR3 reads CASGSGGRTEAFF. Written as DNA, the CDR3 is TGTGCCAGCGGATCAGGGGGTAGGACTGAAGCTTTCTTT.